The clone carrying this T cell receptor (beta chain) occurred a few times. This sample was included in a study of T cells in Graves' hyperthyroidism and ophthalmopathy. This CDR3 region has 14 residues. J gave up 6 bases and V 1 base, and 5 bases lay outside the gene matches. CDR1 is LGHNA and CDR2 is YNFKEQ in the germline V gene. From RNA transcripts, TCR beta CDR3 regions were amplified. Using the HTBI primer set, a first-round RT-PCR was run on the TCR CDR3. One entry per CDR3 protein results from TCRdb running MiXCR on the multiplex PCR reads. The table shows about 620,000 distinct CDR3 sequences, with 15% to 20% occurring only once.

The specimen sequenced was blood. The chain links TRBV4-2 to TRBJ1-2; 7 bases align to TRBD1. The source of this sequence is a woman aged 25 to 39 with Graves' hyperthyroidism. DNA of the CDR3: TGTGCCAGCAGCCAAGGGACACAGGGGAATGGCTACACCTTC. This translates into CASSQGTQGNGYTF.